One and the same sample provided the 28 T cell receptor beta chains below, sequenced in a study of shared clonotypes between healthy human individuals. Assay used: immunoSEQ multiplex PCR; TCRdb lists only in-frame clones, some missing. The sample includes around 500,000 clones, 60% to 80% of them seen just once. Sequenced input: PBMCs. The receptors derive from a woman in her 40s in good health. Some clones in this sample may be carry-over from other donors' samples.

Only a few counts were recorded for this clone. The V and J genes are TRBV11-3 and TRBJ2-1; D remains ambiguous. The V end was cut by 1 base, the J end by 9 bases, with 13 bases between. Germline assignment: CDR1 SGHNT and CDR2 YENEEA. CDR3 length: 14 residues. CDR3 protein: CASSLGVRNSEQFF. The CDR3 region has the DNA TGTGCCAGCAGCTTAGGGGTACGTAACAGTGAGCAGTTCTTC.

This chain uses TRBV18 with TRBJ1-2, with TRBD1 matching 8 bases. The CDR3 is 14 residues long. The germline V gene has CDR1 KGHSH and CDR2 LQKENI. The V gene end was trimmed by 1 base and the J gene end by 7 bases; junction bases not matched to a gene: 5. The CDR3 here is CASSPQRTGSGYTF. The CDR3, as DNA: TGTGCCAGCTCACCACAAAGGACAGGGAGTGGCTACACCTTC.

The rearrangement uses TRBV7-9 and TRBJ2-1; D assignment may be TRBD1 or TRBD2 (5 bases each). The germline CDR1 and CDR2 sequences are SEHNR and FQNEAQ (reference sequence). The V gene lost 8 bases and the J gene lost 6 bases, with 17 bases spanning the gap. The CDR3 loop spans 14 amino acids. The CDR3 DNA reads TGTGCCAGCCGCCATAGCAGGGACGGCAATGAGCAGTTCTTC. Encoded protein: CASRHSRDGNEQFF.

This chain joins TRBV7-3 and TRBJ2-1; 11 positions match TRBD2. The V gene end was trimmed by 5 bases and the J gene end by 12 bases; junction bases not matched to a gene: 6. The germline CDR1 and CDR2 sequences are SGHTA and FQGTGA. The CDR3 length is 13 residues. CDR3 amino acids: CASSLGLAEGQFF. The DNA for the CDR3 is TGTGCCAGCAGCCTGGGACTAGCGGAAGGGCAGTTCTTC.

The J gene is TRBJ1-2, the V gene TRBV5-4; 9 bases match TRBD1. The CDR3 loop spans 14 amino acids. CDR1 is SGHNT and CDR2 is YYREEE in the germline V gene (reference sequence). V lost 2 bases to trimming and J lost 8 bases; unmatched junction nucleotides: 7. CDR3 loop: CASSLAGTGKGYTF. The CDR3 nucleotides are TGTGCCAGCAGCTTAGCCGGGACAGGGAAAGGCTACACCTTC.

To note about this clone: At one boundary the junction diverges from the germline segment, which might be a read error. Other DNA sequences in the same sample also yield this CDR3. The chain has TRBV6-1 and TRBJ2-7; D gene unclear. This CDR3 is 14 amino acids long. CDR1 and CDR2 (germline): MNHNS, SASEGT. The CDR3 spells CASSERGSSYEQYF. The CDR3 coding sequence is TGCGCCAGCAGTGAAAGAGGCAGCTCCTACGAGCAGTACTTC.

There are a few counts of this clone. This chain uses TRBV28 with TRBJ1-2; D call uncertain. This CDR3 region has 13 residues. Germline CDR1 MDHEN, CDR2 SYDVKM. V dropped 3 bases and J dropped 2 bases, with 7 bases sitting between them. The CDR3 DNA reads as TGTGCCAGCAGTTTTAGGAGAAACTATGGCTACACCTTC. Its protein product is CASSFRRNYGYTF.

The rearrangement joins TRBV19 to TRBJ2-2; 12 nucleotides agree with TRBD1. This CDR3 spans 16 amino acids. V was pared by 8 bases and J by 4 bases, with 8 bases of the junction left unmatched. Germline assignment: CDR1 LNHDA and CDR2 SQIVND (reference sequence). CDR3: CASEGTGGRGTGELFF. CDR3 in DNA: TGTGCCAGTGAAGGGACAGGGGGCCGAGGCACCGGGGAGCTGTTTTTT.

V gene TRBV5-1 combines with J gene TRBJ2-5, with D perhaps TRBD1 (5 bases). The length of the CDR3 is 13 residues. The germline CDR1 and CDR2 sequences are SGHRS and YFSETQ. The V end lost 3 bases, the J end lost 5 bases, and 11 bases lay between the germline ends. The CDR3 region is CASSSRAGETQYF. The CDR3 DNA reads TGCGCCAGCAGCTCCAGGGCTGGGGAGACCCAGTACTTC.

V gene TRBV7-9 combines with J gene TRBJ2-3; 9 bases align to TRBD2. Trimming removed 4 bases from V and 4 bases from J; junction bases left unmatched: 6. The CDR3 contains 15 residues. CDR1 SEHNR and CDR2 FQNEAQ come from the germline V gene (reference sequence). In DNA, the CDR3 is TGTGCCAGCAGCTCCGCAGCGGGAGGTGCAGATACGCAGTATTTT. This codes for CASSSAAGGADTQYF.

The chain employs TRBV19 and TRBJ2-3; unclear D gene. Germline CDR1 LNHDA, CDR2 SQIVND (reference sequence). The CDR3 sequence is 13 residues long. V lost 6 bases to trimming and J lost 5 bases, with 12 bases between them. CDR3 bases: TGTGCCAGTAGCATCCGTGAGGTAGATACGCAGTATTTT. Amino acids: CASSIREVDTQYF.

The V and J genes are TRBV6-5 and TRBJ1-4; TRBD1 might be the D (6 bases). The V end lost 5 bases, the J end lost 10 bases, and 17 bases lay between the germline ends. The CDR3 is 14 residues long. Germline V gene sequence: CDR1 MNHEY, CDR2 SVGAGI. CDR3 DNA sequence: TGTGCCAGCAGTCGGGGGCAGGGGATCGGAAAACTGTTTTTT. Protein product: CASSRGQGIGKLFF.

Concerning this clone: The same CDR3 can be traced to other DNA sequences in this sample. The rearrangement links TRBV9 to TRBJ1-4, with TRBD1 matching 10 bases. CDR1 and CDR2 (germline): SGDLS, YYNGEE. V shed 3 bases, J shed 7 bases, and the junction held 3 bases outside the gene matches. CDR3 length equals 14 residues. CDR3 residues: CASSAGQGGEKLFF. The CDR3 bases are TGTGCCAGCAGCGCAGGACAGGGGGGTGAAAAACTGTTTTTT.

This CDR3 reads CASSQDPQGALTNEKLFF. CDR3 nucleotide sequence: TGCGCCAGCAGCCAAGACCCCCAGGGGGCTCTTACTAATGAAAAACTGTTTTTT. The chain couples TRBV4-3 to TRBJ1-4, with TRBD1 matching 8 bases. The V segment lost 0 bases and the J segment 2 bases; nucleotides outside the gene matches: 8. CDR1 and CDR2 from the germline V gene are LGHNA and YSLEER. This CDR3 is 18 amino acids long.

The gene calls are TRBV10-3 and TRBJ2-7; D unresolved. CDR1 and CDR2 (germline): ENHRY, SYGVKD. This CDR3 has 11 amino acids. V gave up 4 bases and J gave up 3 bases, with 4 bases separating them. The CDR3 DNA sequence: TGTGCCATCAGTGGACACTACGAGCAGTACTTC. Its protein product is CAISGHYEQYF.

The chain uses TRBV7-9 and TRBJ2-3; D not resolved. V was clipped by 11 bases and J by 2 bases, with 8 bases between them. The germline V gene encodes CDR1 SEHNR and CDR2 FQNEAQ (reference sequence). This CDR3 has 11 amino acids. CDR3 in amino acids: CAAPATDTQYF. In DNA, the CDR3 is TGTGCCGCGCCAGCCACAGATACGCAGTATTTT.

This chain joins TRBV28 and TRBJ2-7; D may be TRBD1 (6 bases). The germline V gene has CDR1 MDHEN and CDR2 SYDVKM. With 5 bases removed from V and 5 bases from J, the gap between germline ends came to 13 bases. This CDR3 is 13 amino acids long. This CDR3 reads CASSLGTWNEQYF. DNA of the CDR3: TGTGCCAGCAGTCTCGGGACATGGAACGAGCAGTACTTC.

The chain combines TRBV7-8 with TRBJ1-1, with D uncertain. The V gene's germline CDR1 is SGHVS and CDR2 FQNEAQ. This CDR3 comprises 14 residues. V was trimmed by 5 bases and J by 0 bases, leaving 10 bases between them. CDR3 nucleotides: TGTGCCAGCAGCGCTACAGAGTTGAACACTGAAGCTTTCTTT. Encoded protein: CASSATELNTEAFF.

The gene calls are TRBV5-1 and TRBJ1-5, with D maybe TRBD1 (5 bases). Germline V lookup: CDR1 SGHRS, CDR2 YFSETQ. This CDR3 contains 14 residues. V was pared by 1 base and J by 2 bases, with 7 bases between. The CDR3, as DNA: TGCGCCAGCAGCTTGATGGGGGGCAATCAGCCCCAGCATTTT. Its translation: CASSLMGGNQPQHF.

V and J are TRBV6-4 and TRBJ2-1, with 7 bases aligning to TRBD2. Germline-derived CDR1 and CDR2 are MRHNA and SNTAGT. After removal of 1 base from V and 10 bases from J, the junction contained 7 bases not matched to a gene. This CDR3 spans 14 amino acids. The CDR3 nucleotides are TGTGCCAGCAGTGACTGGGGCGGGAGTCGGGAGCAGTTCTTC. Amino acids: CASSDWGGSREQFF.

The chain recombines TRBV28 with TRBJ2-7; the D is unclear. V was pared by 7 bases and J by 2 bases, with 0 bases between. The CDR3 extends over 9 amino acids. Germline loops: CDR1 MDHEN, CDR2 SYDVKM. CDR3 amino acids: CASTYEQYF. The CDR3 DNA reads as TGTGCCAGCACCTACGAGCAGTACTTC.

The rearrangement uses TRBV30 and TRBJ1-2; 7 nucleotides line up with TRBD1. CDR1 and CDR2 from the germline V gene are GTSNPN and SVGIG (reference sequence). Unmatched junction bases numbered 5, after V lost 3 bases and J lost 7 bases. The CDR3 length is 12 residues. CDR3 in amino acids: CAWSLTGSGYTF. DNA of the CDR3: TGTGCCTGGAGCCTGACAGGGTCTGGCTACACCTTC.

This clone was picked up a small number of times. This chain joins TRBV5-1 and TRBJ1-1, with D uncertain. There are 12 residues in the CDR3. CDR1 is SGHRS, CDR2 YFSETQ, per germline. Between the trimmed V and J ends, which lost 5 bases and 6 bases, there was a span of 11 bases. The CDR3 loop reads CASRLSTSEAFF. CDR3 nucleotide sequence: TGCGCCAGCAGATTGTCCACCTCTGAAGCTTTCTTT. Full variable domain (rest looked up from reference TRBV5-1 and TRBJ1-1): KAGVTQTPRYLIKTRGQQVTLSCSPISGHRSVSWYQQTPGQGLQFLFEYFSETQRNKGNFPGRFSGRQFSNSRSEMNVSTLELGDSALYLCASRLSTSEAFFGQGTRLTVV.

This clone has a single count. The gene calls are TRBV27 and TRBJ2-2, with unresolved D. The V gene's germline CDR1 is MNHEY and CDR2 SMNVEV (reference sequence). There are 16 residues in the CDR3. V lost 2 bases to trimming and J lost 0 bases, with 10 bases between them. This CDR3 reads CASSLRSLANTGELFF. CDR3 bases: TGTGCCAGCAGTTTACGGTCGCTGGCGAACACCGGGGAGCTGTTTTTT.

This chain joins TRBV19 and TRBJ1-2; D is unclear. Trimming left V 5 bases short and J 0 bases short, with 19 bases between. Germline CDR1 reads LNHDA; CDR2 reads SQIVND (reference sequence). The CDR3 contains 17 residues. The DNA of the CDR3 is TGTGCCAGTAGTCCGAACGCCGCAGCGAAAGCTAACTATGGCTACACCTTC. Its protein product is CASSPNAAAKANYGYTF.

This clone was seen only a few times. The J gene is TRBJ1-4, the V gene TRBV14; D is unclear. Germline V CDR1 and CDR2: SGHDN, FVKESK. The CDR3 extends over 13 amino acids. Trimming stripped 1 base from V and 7 bases from J, with 7 bases between. The CDR3, as DNA: TGTGCCAGCAGCCAAGGCGGAAGTGAAAAACTGTTTTTT. It is translated as CASSQGGSEKLFF. The variable domain in full, completed from reference TRBV14 and TRBJ1-4, reads EAGVTQFPSHSVIEKGQTVTLRCDPISGHDNLYWYRRVMGKEIKFLLHFVKESKQDESGMPNNRFLAERTGGTYSTLKVQPAELEDSGVYFCASSQGGSEKLFFGSGTQLSVL.

The chain couples TRBV13 to TRBJ2-7, with 9 bases fitting TRBD1. The V gene end was trimmed by 4 bases and the J gene end by 7 bases; junction bases not matched to a gene: 8. The CDR3 loop spans 14 amino acids. In germline, CDR1 is PRHDT, CDR2 FYEKMQ (reference sequence). The CDR3: CASSSRDRDREQYF. The CDR3 nucleotides are TGTGCCAGCAGCTCCCGGGACAGGGATAGGGAGCAGTACTTC.

V gene TRBV2 combines with J gene TRBJ2-5, with TRBD2 matching over 10 bases. From germline, CDR1 is SNHLY and CDR2 FYNNEI. The CDR3 covers 16 residues. Unmatched junction bases numbered 9, after V lost 6 bases and J lost 2 bases. The CDR3 is CASRASSGSLQETQYF. CDR3 nucleotide sequence: TGTGCCAGCAGGGCTTCTAGCGGGAGCCTACAAGAGACCCAGTACTTC.